These 22 T cell receptor beta chains share one sample of origin, sequenced in a study of blood T cell repertoires in COVID-19 (dated by TCRdb to 2019 to 2021). The library was obtained by the immunoSEQ multiplex PCR assay. TCRdb mirrors the immuneACCESS table, restricted to in-frame sequences. Some clones are absent from its copies; in checked studies, under half trace to an unresolved V gene, and the reason for the others is unknown. Counted in this sample were 75,000 to 100,000 clones; over 75% of them appeared once. The leading ten clones occupy 4% to 5.5% of the sample. The source material was peripheral blood. The receptor source for this set is a man aged 60 to 75 with acute or convalescent COVID-19.

The chain links TRBV6-5 to TRBJ2-7, with TRBD2 as a possible D gene (6 bases). CDR1 is MNHEY and CDR2 is SVGAGI in the germline V gene. The CDR3 is 14 amino acids. V lost 4 bases and J lost 4, with 14 bases in between. The CDR3 protein is CASSSIGTDYEQYF. In DNA form, the CDR3 reads TGTGCCAGCAGTTCGATAGGGACTGATTACGAGCAGTACTTC.

This clone showed up just once. The chain uses TRBV19 and TRBJ2-7, with a tentative D call TRBD1 (6 bases). With 5 bases removed from V and 2 bases from J, the gap between germline ends came to 10 bases. This CDR3 is built from 13 residues. CDR1 LNHDA and CDR2 SQIVND come from the germline V gene (reference sequence). This CDR3 reads CASSPDSTYEQYF. The CDR3 DNA sequence: TGTGCCAGTAGTCCGGACAGTACCTACGAGCAGTACTTC.

The chain carries TRBV15 and TRBJ1-5; weak D call: TRBD1 (5 bases). The CDR3 spans 15 residues. V dropped 5 bases and J dropped 2 bases, with 13 bases sitting between them. Germline V lookup: CDR1 LNHNV, CDR2 YYDKDF (reference sequence). The CDR3 sequence is CATSVGAGGNQPQHF. The DNA of the CDR3 is TGTGCCACCAGCGTTGGGGCGGGGGGCAATCAGCCCCAGCATTTT.

This clone was detected a few times. The V call is TRBV19, the J call TRBJ1-4; D is uncertain. Germline V lookup: CDR1 LNHDA, CDR2 SQIVND (reference sequence). This CDR3 region has 13 residues. V lost 3 bases and J lost 7, with 9 bases in between. This chain's CDR3 is CASSINSIEKLFF. The CDR3 DNA follows: TGTGCCAGTAGTATTAACAGCATTGAAAAACTGTTTTTT.

The V and J genes are TRBV12-3 or TRBV12-4 and TRBJ1-5; TRBD1 aligns across 8 bases. Unmatched junction bases numbered 4, after V lost 6 bases and J lost 6 bases. This CDR3 has 13 amino acids. The CDR3 loop is CASSTGGGQPQHF. DNA for the CDR3: TGTGCCAGCAGCACAGGGGGAGGTCAGCCCCAGCATTTT.

The chain is built from TRBV10-1 and TRBJ2-5; 10 bases fit TRBD2. Germline values: CDR1 WNHNN, CDR2 SYGVQD (reference sequence). The CDR3 sequence is 16 residues long. Trimming cost V 0 bases and J 5 bases; bases outside gene matches: 6. The CDR3 nucleotides are TGCGCCAGCAGTGAGTCGAGCGGGAGGGCCCAGGAGACCCAGTACTTC. Translating it yields CASSESSGRAQETQYF.

The CDR3 coding sequence is TGTGCCATCAGCGGGACAGGGCGAACGGTAGAGACCCAGTACTTC. It translates to CAISGTGRTVETQYF. The gene calls are TRBV10-3 and TRBJ2-5; TRBD1 aligns across 9 bases. The germline gives CDR1 ENHRY, CDR2 SYGVKD. Germline trimming cut 6 bases from V and 4 bases from J; bases unmatched to any gene: 9. This CDR3 has 15 amino acids.

The chain uses TRBV3-1 (or the pseudogene TRBV3-2) and TRBJ2-1; TRBD2 matches at 7 bases. V lost 1 base and J lost 7; bases outside the gene matches: 7. Germline V lookup: CDR1 LGHDT, CDR2 YNNKEL (reference sequence). The CDR3 loop spans 15 amino acids. CDR3 nucleotide sequence: TGTGCCAGCAGCCAAGGTCCAGCGGGAAATAATGAGCAGTTCTTC. It specifies CASSQGPAGNNEQFF.

This sequence joins TRBV20-1 and TRBJ1-2; no reliable D call. Trimming took off 3 bases at V and 1 base at J, with 12 bases between the two ends. The CDR3 has 14 amino acids. Germline V gene lookup returns CDR1 DFQATT and CDR2 SNEGSKA (reference sequence). This CDR3 is CSASSAGINYGYTF. CDR3 coding DNA: TGCAGTGCTAGTTCGGCAGGAATTAACTATGGCTACACCTTC.

The chain combines TRBV28 with TRBJ2-2, with a tentative D call TRBD1 (6 bases). Trimming took off 6 bases at V and 5 bases at J, with 16 bases between the two ends. This CDR3 spans 15 amino acids. The germline V gene encodes CDR1 MDHEN and CDR2 SYDVKM. The CDR3 sequence: CASRDTGIGTGELFF. The CDR3, as DNA: TGTGCCAGCAGGGATACAGGGATAGGAACCGGGGAGCTGTTTTTT.

The chain links TRBV10-3 to TRBJ1-4; possible D gene TRBD1, 5 bases. This CDR3 is 13 amino acids long. The V and J ends lost 8 bases and 3 bases respectively, with 10 bases between them. The V gene's germline CDR1 is ENHRY and CDR2 SYGVKD. As DNA, the CDR3 is TGTGCCATCCAGGGCGGACCTAATGAAAAACTGTTTTTT. Its translation: CAIQGGPNEKLFF.

This chain links TRBV6-5 with TRBJ1-4; D is unclear. The CDR3 has 14 residues. In germline, CDR1 is MNHEY, CDR2 SVGAGI. Trimming cost V 6 bases and J 4 bases, with 12 bases left between them. The CDR3 region is CASRRFGSNEKLFF. The CDR3 region has the DNA TGTGCCAGCAGACGATTCGGGAGTAATGAAAAACTGTTTTTT.

The chain has TRBV2 and TRBJ2-2, with D perhaps matching TRBD1 (7 bases). Trimming removed 4 bases at V and 5 bases at J, with 14 bases between. Germline assignment: CDR1 SNHLY and CDR2 FYNNEI. The CDR3 runs to 15 residues. CDR3 amino acids: CASSAGGRGTGELFF. CDR3 nucleotide sequence: TGTGCCAGCAGTGCCGGGGGCAGGGGGACCGGGGAGCTGTTTTTT. The full variable domain, completed using reference TRBV2 and TRBJ2-2, is EPEVTQTPSHQVTQMGQEVILRCVPISNHLYFYWYRQILGQKVEFLVSFYNNEISEKSEIFDDQFSVERPDGSNFTLKIRSTKLEDSAMYFCASSAGGRGTGELFFGEGSRLTVL.

V and J are TRBV5-4 and TRBJ2-1; 8 nucleotides match TRBD2. Germline V gene sequence: CDR1 SGHNT, CDR2 YYREEE (reference sequence). The ends lost 2 bases at V and 8 bases at J; junction bases unmatched: 9. There are 15 residues in the CDR3. The CDR3 nucleotides read TGTGCCAGCAGCTTTTTGAGCGGGAGTGGAGATGAGCAGTTCTTC. Translated, it gives CASSFLSGSGDEQFF.

The chain couples TRBV9 to TRBJ1-1; D is unresolved. The CDR3 runs 14 residues. Germline CDR1 is SGDLS and CDR2 is YYNGEE. Trimming left V 4 bases short and J 0 bases short, with 10 bases between. The CDR3 DNA is TGTGCCAGCAGCTTGGGCCATATGAACACTGAAGCTTTCTTT. This codes for CASSLGHMNTEAFF. Together with reference TRBV9 and TRBJ1-1, the CDR3 gives the full variable domain: DSGVTQTPKHLITATGQRVTLRCSPRSGDLSVYWYQQSLDQGLQFLIQYYNGEERAKGNILERFSAQQFPDLHSELNLSSLELGDSALYFCASSLGHMNTEAFFGQGTRLTVV.

This clone was detected a few times. This chain links TRBV7-9 with TRBJ2-5; TRBD2 matches at 11 bases. The CDR3 contains 16 residues. Germline values: CDR1 SEHNR, CDR2 FQNEAQ (reference sequence). V was pared by 1 base and J by 5 bases, with 6 bases of the junction left unmatched. CDR3 sequence (DNA): TGTGCCAGCAGCTTAGGTCTAGCGGGAGGAGGTGAGACCCAGTACTTC. Protein product: CASSLGLAGGGETQYF.

V and J are TRBV3-1 (or the pseudogene TRBV3-2) and TRBJ2-3, with 14 nucleotides matching TRBD2. V was clipped by 4 bases and J by 8 bases; unmatched bases: 11. This CDR3 has 17 amino acids. In germline, CDR1 is LGHDT, CDR2 YNNKEL (reference sequence). The CDR3 DNA follows: TGTGCCAGCAGCCTTGGGACTAGCGGGAGATCGGGTGGTACGCAGTATTTT. It specifies CASSLGTSGRSGGTQYF.

This sequence joins TRBV9 and TRBJ1-1; 8 nucleotides match TRBD1. Germline-derived CDR1 and CDR2 are SGDLS and YYNGEE. Trimming took 3 bases from V and 2 from J; bases not matched to a gene: 6. The CDR3 extends over 15 amino acids. In DNA, the CDR3 is TGTGCCAGCAGCGACCCGGGGACAGGTAACACTGAAGCTTTCTTT. As protein: CASSDPGTGNTEAFF.

This clone has more than one count but fewer than ten. The J gene is TRBJ2-1, the V gene TRBV5-1; no clear D gene. Trimming took 3 bases from V and 4 from J, leaving 14 bases between them. This CDR3 contains 15 residues. Germline CDR1 SGHRS, CDR2 YFSETQ. CDR3 amino acids: CASSYPVETYNEQFF. Written as DNA, the CDR3 is TGCGCCAGCAGCTATCCGGTCGAAACTTACAATGAGCAGTTCTTC.

V is TRBV27 and J is TRBJ2-1; D uncertain. The CDR3 runs to 14 residues. CDR1 is MNHEY and CDR2 is SMNVEV in the germline V gene (reference sequence). The germline V and J ends were trimmed by 7 bases and 9 bases, with 19 bases remaining between them. CDR3: CASNSPSVRAEQFF. The DNA of the CDR3 is TGTGCCAGCAATTCCCCCTCGGTTCGCGCTGAGCAGTTCTTC.

The J gene is TRBJ1-1, the V gene TRBV7-8; TRBD1 matches at 9 bases. With V trimmed by 4 bases and J by 4 bases, 7 bases remained unmatched. This CDR3 is 15 amino acids long. Germline V CDR1 and CDR2: SGHVS, FQNEAQ. The CDR3 region is CASSSNRGQGTEAFF. The CDR3 coding sequence is TGTGCCAGCAGCTCGAACAGGGGGCAAGGCACTGAAGCTTTCTTT.

This rearrangement joins TRBV6-5 to TRBJ1-1; no clear D. Germline lookup yields CDR1 MNHEY and CDR2 SVGAGI. The CDR3 is 13 residues long. Trimming removed 5 bases from V and 3 bases from J, with 10 bases in between. CDR3 sequence reads: CASSPDSYTEAFF. The CDR3 region has the DNA TGTGCCAGCAGTCCAGACTCATACACTGAAGCTTTCTTT.